The sequence of this T cell receptor beta chain was determined in a study of regulatory and conventional T cells in RAG deficiency. The CDR3 sequence is 11 residues long. With 4 bases clipped from V and 6 bases from J, the junction kept 0 bases outside the gene matches. Germline V gene lookup returns CDR1 MNHEY and CDR2 SMNVEV (reference sequence). Findings and caveats of the study: Compared with controls, unique Treg TCR beta sequences dropped around 90-fold in Omenn syndrome and CID/AS.

TCRdb's copy holds only in-frame clones and misses some; the assay was immunoSEQ multiplex PCR. The sample lists fewer than 6,500 clones, 80% to 95% occurring once. This clone turned up a few times. No antigen is known for it. This chain uses TRBV27 with TRBJ2-7; 7 bases agree with TRBD1. The material sequenced was CD8+ T cells sorted from blood. This TCR came from a human donor with RAG deficiency presenting as severe combined immunodeficiency. The CDR3 nucleotides are TGTGCCAGCAGTTCAGGGGGCGAGCAGTACTTC. Translation: CASSSGGEQYF.